The 23 T cell receptor beta chains in this list originate from one sample, sequenced in a study of cytomegalovirus exposure and HLA in healthy donors. The data were produced by immunoSEQ multiplex PCR, yet TCRdb's version contains in-frame clones alone and is incomplete. The repertoire holds a few hundred thousand clones, with approximately 87% as singletons. Sequenced input: PBMCs. The receptors come from a woman in her late teens or twenties in good health and CMV-seronegative.

The chain combines TRBV20-1 with TRBJ2-1; D is uncertain. V lost 4 bases, J lost 6 bases, and 7 bases lay in between. CDR1 is DFQATT and CDR2 is SNEGSKA in the germline V gene (reference sequence). The CDR3 contains 11 residues. CDR3 sequence reads: CSAKGVNEQFF. CDR3 nucleotide sequence: TGCAGTGCTAAAGGAGTCAATGAGCAGTTCTTC.

The chain joins TRBV9 to TRBJ2-3; 12 positions agree with TRBD2. Germline CDR1 SGDLS, CDR2 YYNGEE. The length of the CDR3 is 19 residues. Trimming at V came to 2 bases and at J to 2 bases, leaving 12 bases not matched to a gene. The CDR3 nucleotides read TGTGCCAGCAGCGTTCACCCAGGACTAGCGGGAATCCCCACAGATACGCAGTATTTT. As protein: CASSVHPGLAGIPTDTQYF.

J is TRBJ1-1 and V is TRBV5-1; D is possibly TRBD1 (6 bases). This CDR3 has 13 residues. CDR1 and CDR2 from the germline V gene are SGHRS and YFSETQ. Trimming pared 2 bases from V and 4 bases from J, leaving 9 bases between. CDR3 residues: CASSFTGLTEAFF. For the CDR3, the DNA is TGCGCCAGCAGCTTCACAGGGCTCACTGAAGCTTTCTTT.

The gene calls are TRBV4-1 and TRBJ1-5; the D gene is possibly TRBD1 (5 bases). Germline V CDR1 and CDR2: MGHRA, YSYEKL. Trimming cost V 0 bases and J 1 base, with 19 bases left between them. The CDR3 sequence is 19 residues long. The CDR3 DNA is TGCGCCAGCAGCCAAGATCGAGGCAGCGGGGGTGGGAGCAATCAGCCCCAGCATTTT. It encodes CASSQDRGSGGGSNQPQHF.

The chain is built from TRBV7-3 and TRBJ2-1, with 10 bases that match TRBD2. Trimming removed 2 bases from V and 7 bases from J; junction bases left unmatched: 8. From germline, CDR1 is SGHTA and CDR2 FQGTGA. CDR3 length: 16 residues. Written as DNA, the CDR3 is TGTGCCAGCAGCTTAGGCGGTAGCGGGAGGTTTAATGAGCAGTTCTTC. Translating gives CASSLGGSGRFNEQFF.

V and J are TRBV18 and TRBJ2-5; the match to TRBD1 covers 11 bases. J was trimmed by 7 bases and V by 2 bases; bases with no gene match: 9. Germline CDR1 reads KGHSH; CDR2 reads LQKENI. The CDR3 is made up of 16 amino acids. CDR3 bases: TGTGCCAGCTCACCAATTGGACAGGGGGCTTTTGGGACCCAGTACTTC. Residues: CASSPIGQGAFGTQYF.

This chain connects TRBV30 to TRBJ2-7; perhaps TRBD1 as D (8 bases). The V end was cut by 3 bases, the J end by 3 bases, with 18 bases between. Germline CDR1 and CDR2: GTSNPN and SVGIG (reference sequence). The CDR3 contains 15 residues. The CDR3, as DNA: TGTGCCTGGAGGGGGCGGACAGGGAGGGGCTACGAGCAGTACTTC. Its translation is CAWRGRTGRGYEQYF.

The chain couples TRBV29-1 to TRBJ2-1, with 10 bases fitting TRBD2. The CDR3 contains 16 residues. With V trimmed by 6 bases and J by 3 bases, 11 bases remained unmatched. Germline values: CDR1 SQVTM, CDR2 ANQGSEA. Here the CDR3 DNA reads TGCAGCGTGATTGGCTATAGCGGGGGGAACTACAATGAGCAGTTCTTC. As protein: CSVIGYSGGNYNEQFF.

This chain uses TRBV19 with TRBJ2-6, with TRBD2 identical over 10 bases. The CDR3 is made up of 20 amino acids. CDR1 and CDR2 from the germline V gene are LNHDA and SQIVND (reference sequence). V was clipped by 4 bases and J by 1 base; unmatched bases: 13. CDR3 sequence reads: CASSTYTSAGGPSGANVLTF. CDR3 nucleotide sequence: TGTGCCAGTAGTACTTATACGTCAGCGGGAGGGCCTTCTGGGGCCAACGTCCTGACTTTC.

The chain combines TRBV6-1 with TRBJ1-2, with D possibly matching TRBD1 (6 bases). CDR1 is MNHNS and CDR2 is SASEGT in the germline V gene. With 1 base removed from V and 4 bases from J, the gap between germline ends came to 10 bases. The CDR3 is 14 residues long. As DNA, the CDR3 is TGTGCCAGCAGTGAAGTTAGGGGGTCCTATGGCTACACCTTC. It encodes CASSEVRGSYGYTF.

In this sample, this clone turned up once. The chain carries TRBV19 and TRBJ1-1; the D gene is possibly TRBD1 (6 bases). Between the trimmed V and J ends, which lost 7 bases and 7 bases, there was a span of 19 bases. The CDR3 consists of 14 residues. Germline V CDR1 and CDR2: LNHDA, SQIVND (reference sequence). The CDR3 nucleotides read TGTGCCAGTATCACGGACAGAGTCTACGGTGAAGCTTTCTTT. Its protein is CASITDRVYGEAFF.

A single count supports this clone. CDR3 in amino acids: CASSLFNTDTQYF. The CDR3, as DNA: TGTGCCAGCAGTTTATTCAACACAGATACGCAGTATTTT. The chain is built from TRBV27 and TRBJ2-3, with D unclear. CDR3 size: 13 residues. The V gene's germline CDR1 is MNHEY and CDR2 SMNVEV (reference sequence). V was cut by 1 base and J by 2 bases, with 4 bases left in between.

V gene TRBV28 combines with J gene TRBJ2-3; the D gene is possibly TRBD2 (5 bases). V lost 5 bases and J lost 4, with 19 bases in between. The CDR3 length is 16 residues. In germline, CDR1 is MDHEN, CDR2 SYDVKM. The CDR3 DNA sequence: TGTGCCAGCAGTCCCGGACTCAAAACTAAACCAGATACGCAGTATTTT. Translated, it gives CASSPGLKTKPDTQYF.

With regard to this clone: Additional DNA sequences in this sample encode the identical CDR3. The chain carries TRBV9 and TRBJ2-3; maybe TRBD2 (5 bases). Trimming removed 0 bases at V and 1 base at J, with 9 bases between. CDR1 is SGDLS, CDR2 YYNGEE, per germline. This CDR3 comprises 15 residues. CDR3 DNA: TGTGCCAGCAGCGTAGGAGGAGGCGGCACAGATACGCAGTATTTT. It codes for CASSVGGGGTDTQYF.

The chain links TRBV28 to TRBJ1-2; unclear D gene. The germline gives CDR1 MDHEN, CDR2 SYDVKM. Trimming removed 2 bases at V and 3 bases at J, with 7 bases between. The CDR3 contains 13 residues. CDR3 amino acids: CASSLGQHYGYTF. Written as DNA, the CDR3 is TGTGCCAGCAGTTTAGGGCAACACTATGGCTACACCTTC.

The chain uses TRBV5-1 and TRBJ2-7; TRBD1 aligns across 7 bases. The germline CDR1 and CDR2 sequences are SGHRS and YFSETQ. J lost 5 bases, V lost 0 bases, and 5 bases had no gene match. The CDR3 totals 14 residues. CDR3 sequence: CASSLAGTVDEQYF. In DNA, the CDR3 is TGCGCCAGCAGCTTGGCCGGGACAGTAGACGAGCAGTACTTC.

The CDR3 loop reads CASSTNPLGQGDLYGYTF. In nucleotides, the CDR3 is TGTGCCAGCAGCACTAATCCCCTTGGACAGGGTGACCTCTATGGCTACACCTTC. The chain recombines TRBV7-8 with TRBJ1-2; 8 nucleotides align to TRBD1. The V gene's germline CDR1 is SGHVS and CDR2 FQNEAQ. The CDR3 loop spans 18 amino acids. V gave up 5 bases and J gave up 4 bases; unmatched junction bases: 18.

The rearrangement joins TRBV6-5 to TRBJ1-1; TRBD1 is a possible D gene (5 bases). Germline CDR1 reads MNHEY; CDR2 reads SVGAGI. The CDR3 is made up of 13 amino acids. The V end was cut by 8 bases, the J end by 2 bases, with 12 bases between. CDR3 residues: CASQRQTNTEAFF. DNA of the CDR3: TGTGCCAGCCAGAGACAGACAAACACTGAAGCTTTCTTT.

The genes are TRBV28 and TRBJ2-1, with TRBD2 identical over 8 bases. Per germline, CDR1 MDHEN and CDR2 SYDVKM. Trimming took 6 bases from V and 10 from J; bases not matched to a gene: 8. The CDR3 spans 13 residues. This chain's CDR3 is CASRLSGSGEQFF. For the CDR3, the DNA is TGTGCCAGCAGATTAAGCGGGAGTGGGGAGCAGTTCTTC.

V is TRBV6-5 and J is TRBJ1-1; 9 nucleotides match TRBD1. Germline V gene data show CDR1 as MNHEY and CDR2 as SVGAGI. Trimming took 2 bases from V and 6 from J; bases not matched to a gene: 1. The CDR3 loop spans 13 amino acids. CDR3 protein: CASSYGTGSEAFF. In DNA form, the CDR3 reads TGTGCCAGCAGTTACGGGACAGGGTCTGAAGCTTTCTTT.

The V and J genes are TRBV15 and TRBJ1-1; 7 nucleotides match TRBD1. The CDR3 sequence is 16 residues long. With V trimmed by 1 base and J by 4 bases, 9 bases remained unmatched. Germline V CDR1 and CDR2: LNHNV, YYDKDF (reference sequence). The CDR3 DNA follows: TGTGCCACCAGCAGAGGACAGGGTAGTCTTGGCACTGAAGCTTTCTTT. Amino acids: CATSRGQGSLGTEAFF.

The V call is TRBV4-2, the J call TRBJ2-3; 13 bases align to TRBD2. Germline CDR1 LGHNA, CDR2 YNFKEQ. The CDR3 sequence is 19 residues long. The V segment lost 4 bases and the J segment 5 bases; nucleotides outside the gene matches: 15. This chain's CDR3 is CASSRPKRTSGRLLDTQYF. The CDR3 DNA reads as TGTGCCAGCAGCCGACCAAAGAGGACTAGCGGGAGATTATTAGATACGCAGTATTTT.

This clone occurred once. This chain joins TRBV19 and TRBJ1-2; 10 bases are a match to TRBD1. The junction had 8 bases not matched to a gene; V was cut back by 6 bases and J by 7 bases. Germline V gives CDR1 LNHDA, CDR2 SQIVND (reference sequence). This CDR3 region has 14 residues. CDR3: CASRRQGAAPGYTF. DNA for the CDR3: TGTGCCAGTAGGAGACAGGGGGCCGCACCTGGCTACACCTTC.